This TCR beta chain was identified during a study of CD4 T cells in relation to SARS-CoV-2 and coronaviruses. In its sample, this clone was seen once. Its specificity is unknown. Some clones are missing from TCRdb's copy, which holds only in-frame ones; the method was immunoSEQ multiplex PCR. The sample has 25,000 to 30,000 clones; 70% to 80% are singletons. CD4+ T cells from unexposed donors were obtained before the COVID-19 pandemic (2011-2018). The cells were cultured for about ten days before CD4+ T cells were isolated. The source is a human donor in good health. Sequences were obtained from CD4+ T cells from PBMCs, cultured in vitro.

The CDR3 DNA is TGTGCCAGCAGCTTACCAACAGCTAGCGAGAACACCGGGGAGCTGTTTTTT. This encodes CASSLPTASENTGELFF. This chain uses TRBV7-3 with TRBJ2-2; the D gene is possibly TRBD2 (6 bases). V was clipped by 2 bases and J by 1 base, with 14 bases between them. Germline V gene sequence: CDR1 SGHTA, CDR2 FQGTGA. There are 17 residues in the CDR3.